This TCR beta chain originates from a study of blood T cells in healthy people across ages (dated by TCRdb to between 2015 and 2017). Broadly, across the study: Template switching captured roughly one uniquely barcoded TCR beta cDNA molecule per two T cells in model experiments. Age-related changes in TCR beta repertoire diversity were measured in the study by deep sequencing normalized with unique cDNA molecular identifiers. The donors were divided into four age groups: young (average around 15 years), middle-aged (roughly 42), aged (around 67) and long-lived (roughly 82). To avoid experimental bias, donors of different ages were spread randomly across the sequencing lanes. For two donors (one aged 18 to 30 and one aged 80 or older), the study analyzed two additional independent replicas of 1 million unique cDNA reads from the same blood draw. General findings and caveats noted by the study authors: Total diversity estimates from one million sequenced T cells were considered lower bounds and underestimates. There was a strong correlation between observed TCR beta diversity and the percentage of naive T cells measured by flow cytometry. Conclusive comparison of naive and antigen-experienced compartments was prevented by the profiling of bulk unsorted PBMCs. Because the CMV infection status of the donors was unknown, age-related changes in expanded clonotypes may potentially have been confounded. As age increased, observed TCR beta diversity per million T cells dropped in a roughly linear way, and a significant reduction was already evident by age 40. Compared with the aged group, the long-lived group had more naive CD4+ T cells, fewer expanded clones and increased TCR diversity, suggesting age selection.

CDR1 is given as SGHDN and CDR2 as FVKESK, both from the germline V gene. Reading from cysteine to phenylalanine, the CDR3 counts 14 amino acids. This entry keeps only the CDR3 DNA: 42 bases, framed from base 1. V and J are truncated by 3 bases and 1 base respectively, leaving an intervening sequence of 9 bases. This clonotype was counted a few times. The clone's antigen remains unknown. One base away there is no much larger clone; base qualities are not given. Receptor libraries were prepared by 5' RACE. Sequencing was performed on an Illumina HiSeq 2500. A second roughly 6 to 12 cycle PCR used a sample-barcoded 5' primer and a J-beta primer mix. A unique molecular identifier was introduced onto each TCR beta cDNA molecule by a template-switch 5' adaptor carrying 12 random nucleotides. Each sample yielded at least 3 million CDR3-containing paired-end reads. All of the RNA was converted into first-strand cDNA using the Mint cDNA synthesis kit, with a TRBC-specific oligonucleotide serving as the primer. Following uracil-DNA glycosylase treatment, a first 18-cycle PCR with universal primers M1SS and BC2_uni_R was performed on all cDNA. The paper's processing steps were these. For normalization, 1 million high-quality reads were randomly selected from each sample, with every read carrying a distinct molecular identifier. Reads sharing molecular identifiers were discarded rather than binned into consensus sequences. MiTCR, run with a Q25 quality threshold and the strictest error-elimination algorithm, handled CDR3 identification, clonotype clustering and error correction. A nonparametric unseen species model with Euler transformation was used to estimate a lower bound on total TCR beta diversity. TCRdb trimmed the raw reads at Q25, called clones with MiXCR and kept productive beta chains. Entries are consolidated by CDR3 protein sequence, retaining the most common genes and DNA. The V and J calls shown here were made by TCRdb, not taken from the authors' results. For this sample there are over 950,000 distinct CDR3 sequences; 35% to 40% appear just once. The top ten clones comprise over 10% of the sample.

The donors were roughly 39 Caucasian individuals from Russia, aged 6 to 90 years, who were systemically healthy. Ten milliliters of peripheral blood were drawn from each donor into EDTA-treated Vacutainer tubes. Ficoll-Paque density-gradient centrifugation was used to isolate PBMCs, with at least 6.5 million obtained per sample. Total RNA, at least 5 micrograms per sample, was extracted from PBMCs with Trizol reagent. Naive CD45RAhigh/CD27high T cell percentages were measured by flow cytometry on a PBMC aliquot from every donor. This TCR was sampled from a man between 18 and 29 years old in good health. The chain is made from TRBV14 and TRBJ1-1; the D gene is not confidently resolved. The sequencing sample was made of blood. The CDR3 has the sequence CASSHLRANTEAFF. The DNA sequence is given as TGTGCCAGCAGCCACTTGCGGGCGAACACTGAAGCTTTCTTT.